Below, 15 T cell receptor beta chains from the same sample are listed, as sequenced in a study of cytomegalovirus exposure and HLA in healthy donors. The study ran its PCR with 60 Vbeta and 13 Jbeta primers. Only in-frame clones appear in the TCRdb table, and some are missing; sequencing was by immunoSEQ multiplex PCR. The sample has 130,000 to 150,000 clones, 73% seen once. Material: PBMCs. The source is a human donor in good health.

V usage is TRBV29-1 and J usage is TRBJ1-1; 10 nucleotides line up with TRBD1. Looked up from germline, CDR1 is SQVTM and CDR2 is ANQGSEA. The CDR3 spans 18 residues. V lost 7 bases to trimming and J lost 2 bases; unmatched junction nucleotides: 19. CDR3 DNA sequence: TGCAGCGGCCCTGGGACTGTACCGGGACAGGGGACAAACACTGAAGCTTTCTTT. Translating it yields CSGPGTVPGQGTNTEAFF.

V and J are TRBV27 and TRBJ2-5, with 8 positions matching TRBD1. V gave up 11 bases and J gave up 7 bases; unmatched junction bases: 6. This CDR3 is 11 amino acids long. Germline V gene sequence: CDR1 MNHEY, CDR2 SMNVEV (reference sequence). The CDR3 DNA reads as TGTGCCTCCCGACAGGGGAGGACCCAGTACTTC. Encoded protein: CASRQGRTQYF.

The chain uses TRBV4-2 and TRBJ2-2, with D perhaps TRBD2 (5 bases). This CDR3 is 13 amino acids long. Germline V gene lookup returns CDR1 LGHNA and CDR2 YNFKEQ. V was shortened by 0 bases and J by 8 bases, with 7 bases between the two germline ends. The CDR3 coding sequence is TGTGCCAGCAGCCAAGATAGCGAGGGGGAGCTGTTTTTT. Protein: CASSQDSEGELFF.

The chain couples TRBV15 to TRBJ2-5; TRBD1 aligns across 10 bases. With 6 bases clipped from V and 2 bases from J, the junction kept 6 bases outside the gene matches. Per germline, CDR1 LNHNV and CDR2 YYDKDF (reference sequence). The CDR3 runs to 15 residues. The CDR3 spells CATRGTGVRQETQYF. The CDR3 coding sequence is TGTGCCACCAGAGGGACAGGGGTTCGGCAAGAGACCCAGTACTTC.

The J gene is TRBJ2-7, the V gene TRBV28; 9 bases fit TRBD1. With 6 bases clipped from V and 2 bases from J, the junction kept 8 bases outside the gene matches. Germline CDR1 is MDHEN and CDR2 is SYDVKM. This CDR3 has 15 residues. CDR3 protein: CASRKPGQGTYEQYF. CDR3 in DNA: TGTGCCAGCAGGAAACCGGGACAGGGTACCTACGAGCAGTACTTC.

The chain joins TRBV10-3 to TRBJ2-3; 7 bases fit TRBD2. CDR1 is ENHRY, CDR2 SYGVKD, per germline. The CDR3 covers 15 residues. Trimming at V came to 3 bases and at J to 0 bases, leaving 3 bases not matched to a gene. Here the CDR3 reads CAISENSGSTDTQYF. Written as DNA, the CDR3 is TGTGCCATCAGTGAAAATAGCGGGAGCACAGATACGCAGTATTTT.

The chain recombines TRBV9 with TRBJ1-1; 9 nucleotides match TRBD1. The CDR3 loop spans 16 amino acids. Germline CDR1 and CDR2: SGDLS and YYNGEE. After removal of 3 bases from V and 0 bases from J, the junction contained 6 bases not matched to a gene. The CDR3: CASSGGQGRVNTEAFF. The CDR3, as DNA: TGTGCCAGCAGCGGAGGACAGGGGAGGGTGAACACTGAAGCTTTCTTT.

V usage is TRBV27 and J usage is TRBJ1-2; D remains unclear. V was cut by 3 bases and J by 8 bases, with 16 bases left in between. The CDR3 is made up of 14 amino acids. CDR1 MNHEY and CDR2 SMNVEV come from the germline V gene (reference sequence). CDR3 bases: TGTGCCAGCAGTTTGGGTGGCAGGAAAGAGGGCTACACCTTC. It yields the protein CASSLGGRKEGYTF.

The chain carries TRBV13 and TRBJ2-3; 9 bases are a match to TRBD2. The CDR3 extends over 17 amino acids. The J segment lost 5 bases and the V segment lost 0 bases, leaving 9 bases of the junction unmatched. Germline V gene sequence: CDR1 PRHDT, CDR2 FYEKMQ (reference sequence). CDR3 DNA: TGTGCCAGCAGCTTAGGCCTAGCTAGCGGGATACGAGATACGCAGTATTTT. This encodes CASSLGLASGIRDTQYF. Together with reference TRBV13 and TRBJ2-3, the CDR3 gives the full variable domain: AAGVIQSPRHLIKEKRETATLKCYPIPRHDTVYWYQQGPGQDPQFLISFYEKMQSDKGSIPDRFSAQQFSDYHSELNMSSLELGDSALYFCASSLGLASGIRDTQYFGPGTRLTVL.

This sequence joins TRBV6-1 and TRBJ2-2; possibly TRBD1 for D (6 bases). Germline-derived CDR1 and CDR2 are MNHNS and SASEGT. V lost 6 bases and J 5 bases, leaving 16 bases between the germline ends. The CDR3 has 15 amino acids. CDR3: CASRLNRVGTGELFF. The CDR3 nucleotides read TGTGCCAGCAGGCTCAACAGGGTTGGAACCGGGGAGCTGTTTTTT.

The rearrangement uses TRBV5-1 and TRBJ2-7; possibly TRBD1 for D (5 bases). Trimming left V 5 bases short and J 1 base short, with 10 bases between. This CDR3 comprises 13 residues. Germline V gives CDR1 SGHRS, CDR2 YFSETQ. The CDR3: CASRGQESYEQYF. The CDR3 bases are TGCGCCAGCAGGGGGCAGGAATCCTACGAGCAGTACTTC.

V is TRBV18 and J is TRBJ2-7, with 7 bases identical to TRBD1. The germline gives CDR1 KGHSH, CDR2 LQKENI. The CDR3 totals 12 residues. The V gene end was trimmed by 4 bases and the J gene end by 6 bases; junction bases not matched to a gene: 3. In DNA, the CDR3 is TGTGCCAGCTCACTTAGGGGGCGCGAGCAGTACTTC. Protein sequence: CASSLRGREQYF.

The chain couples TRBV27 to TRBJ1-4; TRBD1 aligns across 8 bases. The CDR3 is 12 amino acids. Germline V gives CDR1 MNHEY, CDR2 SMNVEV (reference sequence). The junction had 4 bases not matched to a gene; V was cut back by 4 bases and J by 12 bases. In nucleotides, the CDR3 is TGTGCCAGCAGTTCACCGGACAGGGAACTGTTTTTT. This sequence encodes CASSSPDRELFF.

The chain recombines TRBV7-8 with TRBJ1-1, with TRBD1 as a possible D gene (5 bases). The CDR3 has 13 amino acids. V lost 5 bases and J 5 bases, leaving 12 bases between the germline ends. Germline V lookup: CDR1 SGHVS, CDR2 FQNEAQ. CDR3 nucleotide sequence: TGTGCCAGCAGCGTCAGGGTTCGGACTGAAGCTTTCTTT. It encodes CASSVRVRTEAFF.

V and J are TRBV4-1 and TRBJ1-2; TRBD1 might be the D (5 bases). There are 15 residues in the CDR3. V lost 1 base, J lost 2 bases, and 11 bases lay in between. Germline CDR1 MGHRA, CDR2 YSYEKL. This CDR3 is CASSQVGRANYGYTF. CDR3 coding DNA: TGCGCCAGCAGCCAAGTGGGCAGGGCAAACTATGGCTACACCTTC.